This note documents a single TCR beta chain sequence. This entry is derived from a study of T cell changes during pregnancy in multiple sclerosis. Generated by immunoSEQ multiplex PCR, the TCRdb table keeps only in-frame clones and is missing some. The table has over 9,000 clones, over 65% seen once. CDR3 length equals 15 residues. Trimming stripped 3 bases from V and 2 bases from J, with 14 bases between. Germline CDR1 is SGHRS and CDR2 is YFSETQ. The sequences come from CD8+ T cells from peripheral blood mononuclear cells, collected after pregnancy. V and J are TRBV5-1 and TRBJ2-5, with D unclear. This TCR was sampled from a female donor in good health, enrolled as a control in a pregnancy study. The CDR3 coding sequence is TGCGCCAGCAGCTGGAGACTCCCCATTCAAGAGACCCAGTACTTC. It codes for CASSWRLPIQETQYF.